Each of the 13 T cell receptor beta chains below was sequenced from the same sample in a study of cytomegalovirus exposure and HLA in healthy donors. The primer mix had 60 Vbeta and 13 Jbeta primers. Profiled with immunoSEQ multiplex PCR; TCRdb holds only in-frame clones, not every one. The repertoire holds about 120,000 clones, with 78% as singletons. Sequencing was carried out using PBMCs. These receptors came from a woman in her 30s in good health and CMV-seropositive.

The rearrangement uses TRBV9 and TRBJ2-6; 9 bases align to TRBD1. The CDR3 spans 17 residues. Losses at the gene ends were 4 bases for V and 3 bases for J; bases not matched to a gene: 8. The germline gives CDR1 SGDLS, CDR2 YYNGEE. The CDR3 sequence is CASSSQGQGYGANVLTF. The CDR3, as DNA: TGTGCCAGCAGCTCCCAAGGACAGGGGTATGGGGCCAACGTCCTGACTTTC.

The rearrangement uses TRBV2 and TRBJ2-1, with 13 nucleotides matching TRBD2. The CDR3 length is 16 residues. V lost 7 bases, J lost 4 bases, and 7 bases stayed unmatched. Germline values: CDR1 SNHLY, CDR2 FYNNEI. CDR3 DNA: TGTGCCAGCATTCGGACTAGCGGGGGCCGGTACAATGAGCAGTTCTTC. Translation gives CASIRTSGGRYNEQFF.

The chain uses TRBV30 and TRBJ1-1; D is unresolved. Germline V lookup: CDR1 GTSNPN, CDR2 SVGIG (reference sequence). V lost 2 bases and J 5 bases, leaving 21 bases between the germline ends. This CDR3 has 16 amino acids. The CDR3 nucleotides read TGTGCCTGGAGTAGGATGAAGGAGTTCGCGGGAACTGAAGCTTTCTTT. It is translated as CAWSRMKEFAGTEAFF.

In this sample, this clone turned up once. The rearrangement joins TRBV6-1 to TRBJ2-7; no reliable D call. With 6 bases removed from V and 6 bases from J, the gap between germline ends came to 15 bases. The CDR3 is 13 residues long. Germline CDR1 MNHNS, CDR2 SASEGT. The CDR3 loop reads CASRLGQVSEQYF. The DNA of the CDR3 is TGTGCCAGCAGACTCGGTCAGGTGAGCGAGCAGTACTTC.

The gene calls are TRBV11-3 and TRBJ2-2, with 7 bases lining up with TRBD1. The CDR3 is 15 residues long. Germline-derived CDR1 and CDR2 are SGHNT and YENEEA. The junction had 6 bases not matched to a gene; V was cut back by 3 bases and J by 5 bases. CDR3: CASSFGRGLTGELFF. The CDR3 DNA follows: TGTGCCAGCAGCTTTGGTAGGGGGCTGACCGGGGAGCTGTTTTTT.

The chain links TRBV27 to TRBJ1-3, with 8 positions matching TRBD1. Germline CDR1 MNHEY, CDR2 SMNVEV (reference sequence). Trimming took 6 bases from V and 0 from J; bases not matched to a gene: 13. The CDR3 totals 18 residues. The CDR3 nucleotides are TGTGCCAGCAGCCACCATGGGACAGGCCCCAACTCTGGAAACACCATATATTTT. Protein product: CASSHHGTGPNSGNTIYF.

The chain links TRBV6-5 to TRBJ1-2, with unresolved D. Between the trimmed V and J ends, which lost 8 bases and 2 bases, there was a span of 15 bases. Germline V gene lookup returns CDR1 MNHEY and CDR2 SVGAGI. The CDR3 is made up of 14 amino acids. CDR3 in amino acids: CASAQASQNYGYTF. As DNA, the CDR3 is TGTGCCAGCGCTCAGGCCTCACAGAACTATGGCTACACCTTC.

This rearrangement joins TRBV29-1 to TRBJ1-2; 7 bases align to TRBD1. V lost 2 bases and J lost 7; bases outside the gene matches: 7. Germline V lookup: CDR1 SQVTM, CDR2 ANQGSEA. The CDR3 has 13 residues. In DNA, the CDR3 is TGCAGCGTTGAAAGAACAGGGGCCGGTGGCTACACCTTC. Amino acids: CSVERTGAGGYTF.

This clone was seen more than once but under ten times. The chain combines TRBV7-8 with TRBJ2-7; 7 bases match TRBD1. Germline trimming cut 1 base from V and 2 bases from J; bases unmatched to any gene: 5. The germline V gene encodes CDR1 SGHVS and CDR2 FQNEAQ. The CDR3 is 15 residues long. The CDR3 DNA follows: TGTGCCAGCAGCTTAGAAGGGGGCAGGGCCTACGAGCAGTACTTC. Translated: CASSLEGGRAYEQYF.

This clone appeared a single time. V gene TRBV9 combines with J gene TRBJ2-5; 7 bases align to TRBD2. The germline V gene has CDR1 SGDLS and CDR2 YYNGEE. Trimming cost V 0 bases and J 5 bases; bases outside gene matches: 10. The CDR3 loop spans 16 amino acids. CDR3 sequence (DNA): TGTGCCAGCAGCGTAGGGCGTGGGGTGGGGGGGGAGACCCAGTACTTC. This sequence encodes CASSVGRGVGGETQYF.

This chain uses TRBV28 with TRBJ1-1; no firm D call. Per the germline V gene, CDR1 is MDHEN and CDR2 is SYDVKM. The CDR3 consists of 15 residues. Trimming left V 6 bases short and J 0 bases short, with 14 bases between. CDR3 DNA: TGTGCCAGCAGGCAACTAGGACGAGTGAACACTGAAGCTTTCTTT. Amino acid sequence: CASRQLGRVNTEAFF.

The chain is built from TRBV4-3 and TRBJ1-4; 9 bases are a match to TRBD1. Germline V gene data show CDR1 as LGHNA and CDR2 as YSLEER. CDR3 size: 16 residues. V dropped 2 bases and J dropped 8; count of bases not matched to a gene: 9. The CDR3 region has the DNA TGCGCCAGCAGCCAAACTTCCGGGACAGGGTCCGAAAAACTGTTTTTT. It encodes CASSQTSGTGSEKLFF.

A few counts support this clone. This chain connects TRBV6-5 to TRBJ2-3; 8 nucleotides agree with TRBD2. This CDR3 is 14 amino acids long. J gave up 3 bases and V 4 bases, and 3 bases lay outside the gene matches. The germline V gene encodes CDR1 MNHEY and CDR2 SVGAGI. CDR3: CASSSAGATDTQYF. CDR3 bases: TGTGCCAGCAGTTCAGCGGGGGCGACAGATACGCAGTATTTT.